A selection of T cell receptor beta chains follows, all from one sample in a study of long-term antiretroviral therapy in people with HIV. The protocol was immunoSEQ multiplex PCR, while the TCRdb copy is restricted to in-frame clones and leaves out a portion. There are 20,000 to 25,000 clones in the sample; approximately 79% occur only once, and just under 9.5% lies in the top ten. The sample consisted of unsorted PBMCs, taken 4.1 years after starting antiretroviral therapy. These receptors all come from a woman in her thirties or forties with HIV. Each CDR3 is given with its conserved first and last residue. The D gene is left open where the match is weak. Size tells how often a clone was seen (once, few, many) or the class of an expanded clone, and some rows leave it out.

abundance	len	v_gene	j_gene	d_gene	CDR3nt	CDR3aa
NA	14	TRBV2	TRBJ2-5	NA	TGTGCCAGCAGGGGCTTTGGACAGCAAGAGACCCAGTACTTC	CASRGFGQQETQYF
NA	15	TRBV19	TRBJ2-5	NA	TGTGCCAGTAGTATAGTTTCATCGCTCCAAGAGACCCAGTACTTC	CASSIVSSLQETQYF
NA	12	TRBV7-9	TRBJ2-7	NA	TGTGCCAGCAGCCCCCAGGGGGGAGAGCAGTACTTC	CASSPQGGEQYF
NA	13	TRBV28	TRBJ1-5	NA	TGTGCCAGCAGTTTACCCCCTTATCAGCCCCAGCATTTT	CASSLPPYQPQHF
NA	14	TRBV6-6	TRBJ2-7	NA	TGTGCCAGCAGTTACCGCCCGGGCAGCTACGAGCAGTACTTC	CASSYRPGSYEQYF
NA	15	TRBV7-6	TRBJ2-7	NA	TGTGCCAGCAGCTTAGATCCCGGGGCAGGGCAAGAGCAGTACTTC	CASSLDPGAGQEQYF
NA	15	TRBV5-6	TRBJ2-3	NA	TGTGCCAGCAGCCTATTTACCTCTAGCACAGATACGCAGTATTTT	CASSLFTSSTDTQYF
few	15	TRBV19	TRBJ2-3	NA	TGTGCCAGTAGTATTTCCGGGAAGGTCTCAGATACGCAGTATTTT	CASSISGKVSDTQYF
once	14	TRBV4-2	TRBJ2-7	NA	TGTGCCAGCAGCCAAGAAAATCTGGCTTACGAGCAGTACTTC	CASSQENLAYEQYF
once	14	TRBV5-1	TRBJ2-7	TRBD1	TGCGCCAGCAGCCGACAGGGGAGCTCCTACGAGCAGTACTTC	CASSRQGSSYEQYF
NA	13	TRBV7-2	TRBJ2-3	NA	TGTGCCAGCAGCGGAACTGTCGGCGATACGCAGTATTTT	CASSGTVGDTQYF
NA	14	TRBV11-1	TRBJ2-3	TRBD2	TGTGCCAGCAGCTCCAGGGGACTAGCAGATACGCAGTATTTT	CASSSRGLADTQYF
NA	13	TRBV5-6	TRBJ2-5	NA	TGTGCCAGCAGCTTGGTCCTACAAGAGACCCAGTACTTC	CASSLVLQETQYF
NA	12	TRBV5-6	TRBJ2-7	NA	TGTGCCAGCAGCCGGACTCCCTACGAGCAGTACTTC	CASSRTPYEQYF
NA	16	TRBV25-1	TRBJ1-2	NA	TGTGCCAGCAGTGAAAGGGGATCGGTAACTAACTATGGCTACACCTTC	CASSERGSVTNYGYTF
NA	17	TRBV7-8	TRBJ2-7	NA	TGTGCCAGCAGCCCGTACAGGGTAAATACAGGAGCCTACGAGCAGTACTTC	CASSPYRVNTGAYEQYF
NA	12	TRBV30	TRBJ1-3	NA	TGTGCCTGGAGTGTACGCGGAAACACCATATATTTT	CAWSVRGNTIYF
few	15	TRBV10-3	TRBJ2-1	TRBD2	TGTGCCATCAGTGATCTACTAGCGGGCTACAATGAGCAGTTCTTC	CAISDLLAGYNEQFF
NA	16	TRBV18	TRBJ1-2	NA	TGTGCCAGCTCACGATCCGGGACGGAAGCTAACTATGGCTACACCTTC	CASSRSGTEANYGYTF
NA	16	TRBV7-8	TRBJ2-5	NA	TGTGCCAGCAGCATCCATAGCGATGGGGTCCAAGAGACCCAGTACTTC	CASSIHSDGVQETQYF
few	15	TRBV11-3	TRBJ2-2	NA	TGTGCCAGCAGAGCTTACGACAGTAAGGCCGGGGAGCTGTTTTTT	CASRAYDSKAGELFF
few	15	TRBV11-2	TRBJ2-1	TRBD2	TGTGCCAGCAGCATCCCGGGAGGGCTGGGCAATGAGCAGTTCTTC	CASSIPGGLGNEQFF
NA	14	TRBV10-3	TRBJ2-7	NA	TGTGCCATCAGTGAGGAGGGCCGCTCCTACGAGCAGTACTTC	CAISEEGRSYEQYF
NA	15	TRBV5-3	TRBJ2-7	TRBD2	TGTGCCAGCAAGTATTCCGCTAGCGGGAGATCTGAGCAGTACTTC	CASKYSASGRSEQYF
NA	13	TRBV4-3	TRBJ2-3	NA	TGCGCCAGCAGCCAAGGATCCCCAGATACGCAGTATTTT	CASSQGSPDTQYF
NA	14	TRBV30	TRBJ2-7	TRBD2	TGTGCCTGGAGCGACCTTAGCGGGAGTAGGGTGCAGTACTTC	CAWSDLSGSRVQYF
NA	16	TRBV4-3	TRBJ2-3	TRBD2	TGCGCCAGCAGTACGCAGGTAGCGGGGGGCACAGATACGCAGTATTTT	CASSTQVAGGTDTQYF
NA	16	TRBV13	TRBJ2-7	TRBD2	TGTGCCAGCAGCCGGCGTGGACTAGCGGGGGGCTACGAGCAGTACTTC	CASSRRGLAGGYEQYF
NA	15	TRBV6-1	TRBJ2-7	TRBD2	TGTGCCAGCAGTGAACTAGCGGGGAGCTCCTACGAGCAGTACTTC	CASSELAGSSYEQYF
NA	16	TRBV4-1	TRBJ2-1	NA	TGCGCCAGCAGCCACCTCCCTTTGAGCTCCTACAATGAGCAGTTCTTC	CASSHLPLSSYNEQFF
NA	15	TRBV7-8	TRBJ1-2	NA	TGTGCCAGCAGCTCGACGGGACGTTTGCCCTATGGCTACACCTTC	CASSSTGRLPYGYTF
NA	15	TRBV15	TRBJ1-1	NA	TGTGCCACCAGCAGAGATGGCAGGGTGGACACTGAAGCTTTCTTT	CATSRDGRVDTEAFF
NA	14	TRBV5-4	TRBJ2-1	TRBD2	TGTGCCAGCAGCCCTCCGGGGGGATACAATGAGCAGTTCTTC	CASSPPGGYNEQFF
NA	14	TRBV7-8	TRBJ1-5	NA	TGTGCCAGCAGCAGGGTAGTGAGCAATCAGCCCCAGCATTTT	CASSRVVSNQPQHF
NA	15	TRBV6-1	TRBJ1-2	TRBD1	TGTGCCAGCAGTGAACCTGGAACAGGGGGCTTAGGCTACACCTTC	CASSEPGTGGLGYTF
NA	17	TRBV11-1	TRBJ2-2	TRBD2	TGTGCCAGCAGCTTAGCCGGGCGGGGGGCCGCGAGCGGGGAGCTGTTTTTT	CASSLAGRGAASGELFF
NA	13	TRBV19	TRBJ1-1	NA	TGTGCCAGTAGTACGTGGCAGAAGGGTGGTGCTTTCTTT	CASSTWQKGGAFF
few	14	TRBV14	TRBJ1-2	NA	TGTGCCAGCAGCCAAGGGGGCAGGAGCTATGGCTACACCTTC	CASSQGGRSYGYTF
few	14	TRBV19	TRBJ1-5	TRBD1	TGTGCCACTAAAGAGGTGGACAGGAACCAGCCCCAGCATTTT	CATKEVDRNQPQHF
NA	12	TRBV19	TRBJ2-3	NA	TGTGCCAGTAGTGGGAAGACAGATACGCAGTATTTT	CASSGKTDTQYF
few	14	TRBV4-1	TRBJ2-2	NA	TGCGCCAGCAGCCAATCGCTAAACACCGGGGAGCTGTTTTTT	CASSQSLNTGELFF
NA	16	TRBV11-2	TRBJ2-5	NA	TGTGCCAGCAGCTTAGATCGGGCGGTGGCGAAGGAGACCCAGTACTTC	CASSLDRAVAKETQYF
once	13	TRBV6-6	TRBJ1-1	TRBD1	TGTGCCAGCAGTTACGGACAGGGCCCTGAAGCTTTCTTT	CASSYGQGPEAFF
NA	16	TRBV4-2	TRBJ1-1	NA	TGTGCCAGCAGCCAAGAATTGCGCTCGGCGGACACTGAAGCTTTCTTT	CASSQELRSADTEAFF
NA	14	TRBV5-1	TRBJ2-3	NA	TGCGCCAGCAGCTGGGCCGGGGGCACAGATACGCAGTATTTT	CASSWAGGTDTQYF
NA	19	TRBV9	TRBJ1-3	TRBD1	TGTGCCAGCAGCCCTAGACCAGGGGGCGTCGTTAGGGCTGGAAACACCATATATTTT	CASSPRPGGVVRAGNTIYF
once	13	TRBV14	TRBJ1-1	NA	TGTGCCAGCAGCCCGTACGGGAACACTGAAGCTTTCTTT	CASSPYGNTEAFF